What follows describes a single T cell receptor (beta chain). Its antigen is unknown. Per germline, CDR1 WNHNN and CDR2 SYGVQD (reference sequence). V shed 5 bases and J shed 4 bases, with 25 bases lying between them. The CDR3 contains 18 residues. The data belong to a study of T cell repertoires in cytomegalovirus infection. TCRdb re-analysed the reads in MiXCR, keeping a single row per CDR3 protein. The sample has around 900,000 distinct CDR3 sequences, under 40% seen once. The V gene is TRBV10-1, the J gene TRBJ2-3; D possibly corresponds to TRBD1 (6 bases). The source material was cultured CD8+ T cells from PBMCs, sampled from culture after CMV antigen stimulation. The receptor was isolated from a human donor in good health (CMV status not recorded). Some clones in this sample may be carry-over from other donors' samples. The CDR3 here is CASSLGDKLSYGADTQYF. CDR3 DNA sequence: TGCGCCAGCAGTCTCGGGGACAAACTAAGTTATGGAGCAGATACGCAGTATTTT.